The source of this T cell receptor beta chain is a study of beta chain features in type 1 diabetes. This clone has just a few counts. No antigen is known for it. Study observations and caveats: Significant though moderate, a shortening of TCRB CDR3s appeared in all four CD4+ subsets of Type 1 diabetes patients. Reduced insertions and increased deletions marked VDJ junctions in type 1 diabetes patients. Naive, central memory and Treg TCRB repertoires appeared more alike in patients than in healthy donors.

The entirety of the isolated RNA underwent reverse transcription, so expressed TCRB transcripts were sequenced. Naive, central memory and regulatory T cell samples averaged about 3.5 million reads. Libraries were prepared by immunoSEQ multiplex PCR; TCRdb keeps only in-frame clonotypes and omits some of them. Of 600,000 to 700,000 clones listed, 9.5% to 15% were seen once; the top ten hold around 0.12%. Trimming cost V 8 bases and J 1 base; bases outside gene matches: 12. The CDR3 length is 16 residues. CDR1 ENHRY and CDR2 SYGVKD come from the germline V gene. The V call is TRBV10-3, the J call TRBJ1-2; 8 bases map to TRBD1. The sequencing input was naive CD4+ T cells from blood. This TCR was recovered from a man in his thirties or forties with type 1 diabetes. Written as DNA, the CDR3 is TGTGCCATCGGTGGACAGGGTGGGACCTATAACTATGGCTACACCTTC. Protein product: CAIGGQGGTYNYGYTF.